This TCR beta chain was retrieved from a study of identical twins. Germline values: CDR1 LNHNV, CDR2 YYDKDF (reference sequence). This CDR3 comprises 15 residues. V was shortened by 1 base and J by 4 bases, with 14 bases between the two germline ends. Whole-study results and caveats: An excess of low generation probability was shown by twin-shared out-of-frame alpha sequences.

TCRdb re-called the 5' RACE reads with MiXCR, one entry per CDR3 protein. The sample includes about 340,000 distinct CDR3 sequences, 12% seen only once; the top ten take roughly 7%. Comments on this clonotype: Its antigen remains unknown.

These data also formed part of another study, on yellow fever vaccine responses in identical twins.

V usage is TRBV15 and J usage is TRBJ2-7, with D unclear. Sequenced sample: CD8+ T cells sorted from blood. The clonotype originates from a woman aged 18 to 35 in good health. CDR3 DNA: TGTGCCACCAGCAGAGGAGTTGGCAGCCGGTACGAGCAGTACTTC. It specifies CATSRGVGSRYEQYF.